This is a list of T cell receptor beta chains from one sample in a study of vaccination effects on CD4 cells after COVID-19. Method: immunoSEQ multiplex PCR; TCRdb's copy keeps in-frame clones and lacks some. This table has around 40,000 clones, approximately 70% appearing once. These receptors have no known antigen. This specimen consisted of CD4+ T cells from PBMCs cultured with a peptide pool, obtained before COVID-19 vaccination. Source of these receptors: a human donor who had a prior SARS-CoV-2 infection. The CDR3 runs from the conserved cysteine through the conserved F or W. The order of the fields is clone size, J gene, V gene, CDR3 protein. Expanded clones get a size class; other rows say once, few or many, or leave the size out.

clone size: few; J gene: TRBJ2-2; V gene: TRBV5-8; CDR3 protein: CASSLYDSLNTGELFF
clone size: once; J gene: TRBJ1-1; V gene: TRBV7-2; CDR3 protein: CASSLAGTLNTEAFF
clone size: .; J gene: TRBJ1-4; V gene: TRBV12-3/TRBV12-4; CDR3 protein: CASRTGYGEKLFF
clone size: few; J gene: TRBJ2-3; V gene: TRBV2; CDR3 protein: CASMGESDTQYF
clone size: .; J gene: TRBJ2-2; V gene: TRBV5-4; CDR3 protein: CASSLEARGAGELFF
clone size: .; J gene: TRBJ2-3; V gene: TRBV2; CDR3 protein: CASRTGTLRTDTQYF
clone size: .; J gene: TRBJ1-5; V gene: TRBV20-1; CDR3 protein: CSASGSDDQPQHF
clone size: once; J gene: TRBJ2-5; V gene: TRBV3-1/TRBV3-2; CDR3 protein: CASSPIPGAGGTQYF
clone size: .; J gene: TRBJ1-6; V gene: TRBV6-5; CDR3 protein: CASRSGTGNSPLHF
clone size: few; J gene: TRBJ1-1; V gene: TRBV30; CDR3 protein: CAWSTQENTEAFF
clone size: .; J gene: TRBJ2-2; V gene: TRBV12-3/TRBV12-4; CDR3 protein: CASSFLVTGELFF
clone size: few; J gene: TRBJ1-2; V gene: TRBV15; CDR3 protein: CATSRGRTGGVSYGYTF
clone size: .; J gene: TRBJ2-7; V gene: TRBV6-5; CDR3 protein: CASSSEAVRGYEQYF
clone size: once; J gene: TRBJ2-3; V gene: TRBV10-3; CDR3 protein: CAISESQGWGQYF
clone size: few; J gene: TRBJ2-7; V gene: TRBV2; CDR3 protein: CASSKERDFYEQYF
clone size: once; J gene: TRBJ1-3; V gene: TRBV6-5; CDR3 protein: CASNRLMSSGNTIYF
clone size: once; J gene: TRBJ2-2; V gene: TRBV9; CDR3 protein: CASSGSTGHTSTGELFF
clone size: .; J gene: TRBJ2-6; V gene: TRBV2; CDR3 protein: CASSLRGSGANVLTF